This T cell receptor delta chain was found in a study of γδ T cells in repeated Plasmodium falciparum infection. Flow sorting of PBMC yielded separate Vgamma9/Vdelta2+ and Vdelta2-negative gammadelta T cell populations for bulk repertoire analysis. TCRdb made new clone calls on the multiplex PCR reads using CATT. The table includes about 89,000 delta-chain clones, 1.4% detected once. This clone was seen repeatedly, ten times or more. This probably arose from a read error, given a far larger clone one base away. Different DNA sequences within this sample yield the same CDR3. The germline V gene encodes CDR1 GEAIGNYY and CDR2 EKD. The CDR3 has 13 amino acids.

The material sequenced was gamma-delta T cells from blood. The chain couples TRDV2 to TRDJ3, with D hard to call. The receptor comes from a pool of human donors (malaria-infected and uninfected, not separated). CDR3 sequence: CACDTWDTRQMFF. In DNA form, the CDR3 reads TGTGCCTGTGACACCTGGGACACCCGGCAGATGTTTTTC.